The 9 T cell receptor beta chains below come from one sample, sequenced in a study of memory CD4+ T cells and cytomegalovirus serostatus. Only in-frame clones appear in the TCRdb table, and some are missing; sequencing was by immunoSEQ multiplex PCR. The data hold 56,000 or so clones, with 60% to 85% observed a single time. Single viable CD3+CD4+CD8-CD45RO+ cells were sorted as the memory CD4+ T cells. Input material: memory CD4+ T cells from blood. These receptors were obtained from an adult in good health and CMV-seronegative. Some clones in this sample may be carry-over from other donors' samples.

This clone was recorded only once. The V call is TRBV19, the J call TRBJ1-4; D unclear. The CDR3 extends over 16 amino acids. Germline V gives CDR1 LNHDA, CDR2 SQIVND (reference sequence). Trimming removed 5 bases from V and 0 bases from J, with 13 bases in between. CDR3 loop: CASSLLPAATNEKLFF. In DNA form, the CDR3 reads TGTGCCAGTAGTTTACTTCCAGCAGCAACTAATGAAAAACTGTTTTTT.

The rearrangement uses TRBV1 and TRBJ1-3. TRBV1 is an annotated pseudogene. The CDR3 extends over 14 amino acids. The CDR3 spells CTSSQDLGRNTIYF. In DNA form, the CDR3 reads TGCACCAGCAGCCAAGATTTGGGGAGAAACACCATATATTTT.

The gene calls are TRBV29-1 and TRBJ1-4; 9 nucleotides agree with TRBD1. V lost 6 bases, J lost 6 bases, and 5 bases stayed unmatched. Looked up from germline, CDR1 is SQVTM and CDR2 is ANQGSEA. This CDR3 is built from 13 residues. The chain's CDR3 is CSVEQGADEKLFF. CDR3 in DNA: TGCAGCGTCGAACAGGGGGCGGATGAAAAACTGTTTTTT.

The chain has TRBV5-1 and TRBJ2-1; no firm D call. The CDR3 has 15 amino acids. The germline V gene has CDR1 SGHRS and CDR2 YFSETQ. V gave up 0 bases and J gave up 6 bases, with 13 bases separating them. CDR3 DNA sequence: TGCGCCAGCAGCTTGGAGAGTTCGGTAGGCAATGAGCAGTTCTTC. It is translated as CASSLESSVGNEQFF.

The chain carries TRBV25-1 and TRBJ1-1, with D maybe TRBD1 (5 bases). In germline, CDR1 is MGHDK, CDR2 SYGVNS. Trimming cost V 4 bases and J 8 bases, with 17 bases left between them. This CDR3 is 14 amino acids long. The CDR3 loop is CASSVGSNRIEAFF. The CDR3 DNA is TGTGCCAGCAGTGTAGGATCCAACAGGATCGAAGCTTTCTTT.

This rearrangement joins TRBV15 to TRBJ1-3, with D unresolved. V was clipped by 4 bases and J by 4 bases, with 5 bases between them. CDR1 and CDR2 from the germline V gene are LNHNV and YYDKDF (reference sequence). This CDR3 has 12 residues. CDR3 amino acids: CATSMSGNTIYF. The CDR3 DNA is TGTGCCACCAGCATGAGCGGAAACACCATATATTTT.

CDR3: CASDTELYRPYEQYF. Written as DNA, the CDR3 is TGTGCCAGTGACACTGAGCTCTATCGGCCATACGAGCAGTACTTC. The rearrangement uses TRBV19 and TRBJ2-7; D unclear. Between the trimmed V and J ends, which lost 8 bases and 4 bases, there was a span of 21 bases. The CDR3 totals 15 residues. Germline values: CDR1 LNHDA, CDR2 SQIVND (reference sequence).

The chain is built from TRBV6-5 and TRBJ2-2, with TRBD2 matching over 11 bases. The CDR3 sequence is 15 residues long. V shed 4 bases and J 4 bases; nucleotides not matched to a gene: 2. The germline gives CDR1 MNHEY, CDR2 SVGAGI. The CDR3 DNA is TGTGCCAGCAGTTGGACTAGCGGGTCCACCGGGGAGCTGTTTTTT. As protein: CASSWTSGSTGELFF.

The chain is built from TRBV30 and TRBJ1-1; TRBD1 matches 10 bases. The CDR3 extends over 14 amino acids. Germline loops: CDR1 GTSNPN, CDR2 SVGIG (reference sequence). The trim removed 1 base at V and 7 bases at J, leaving 6 bases unmatched. The CDR3 nucleotides read TGTGCCTGGAGTGGGGGACAGGGGTTAGGTGAAGCTTTCTTT. Its protein product is CAWSGGQGLGEAFF.